These 32 T cell receptor beta chains were all obtained from the same sample, sequenced in a study of T-cell reconstitution after alpha-beta-depleted transplantation in children. Researchers prepared the TCRbeta library using unique molecular identifiers, the study reports. TCRdb reprocessed the PCR reads via MiXCR and lists one record per CDR3 protein. The sample records just over 950,000 distinct CDR3 sequences, about 29% being singletons. The sequencing here drew on PBMCs, mostly from graft donor cells, taken 360 days after TCRalphabeta/CD19-depleted stem cell transplant. The receptors come from a boy in the first two years of life who had a stem cell transplant for SCID, so the T cells may come from the graft donor.

This clonotype was observed at least ten times. This rearrangement joins TRBV7-2 to TRBJ2-7; D unresolved. V lost 0 bases and J lost 0, with 6 bases in between. The CDR3 is 14 amino acids. CDR1 and CDR2 (germline): SGHTA, FQGNSA. This CDR3 is CASSLAVGSYEQYF. The CDR3 DNA sequence: TGTGCCAGCAGCTTAGCAGTGGGCTCCTACGAGCAGTACTTC.

The chain carries TRBV4-3 and TRBJ2-4, with a weak D call TRBD1 (5 bases). This CDR3 contains 15 residues. V lost 0 bases and J lost 8, with 14 bases in between. Germline CDR1 LGHNA, CDR2 YSLEER. The CDR3 spells CASSQEWQGADIQYF. The CDR3 DNA follows: TGCGCCAGCAGCCAAGAATGGCAGGGCGCGGACATTCAGTACTTC.

CDR3 protein: CASSLGAGWGDTQYF. The CDR3 bases are TGTGCCAGCAGCTTAGGCGCGGGGTGGGGAGATACGCAGTATTTT. The chain recombines TRBV7-2 with TRBJ2-3; possible D gene TRBD2, 6 bases. Germline V lookup: CDR1 SGHTA, CDR2 FQGNSA. This CDR3 region has 15 residues. Trimming left V 1 base short and J 5 bases short, with 13 bases between.

The chain links TRBV20-1 to TRBJ1-2; D is ambiguous. The CDR3 totals 12 residues. With 7 bases removed from V and 2 bases from J, the gap between germline ends came to 11 bases. The V gene's germline CDR1 is DFQATT and CDR2 SNEGSKA (reference sequence). DNA for the CDR3: TGCAGTGTCCGGACTTCGAACTATGGCTACACCTTC. Its translation: CSVRTSNYGYTF.

The rearrangement joins TRBV11-3 to TRBJ2-3, with TRBD1 matching over 7 bases. Germline assignment: CDR1 SGHNT and CDR2 YENEEA. Losses at the gene ends were 5 bases for V and 4 bases for J; bases not matched to a gene: 9. The CDR3 contains 15 residues. The CDR3 reads CASSLGTTGADTQYF. The CDR3 DNA follows: TGTGCCAGCAGCCTGGGGACAACAGGGGCAGATACGCAGTATTTT.

The gene calls are TRBV5-1 and TRBJ2-7; D remains unclear. The CDR3 spans 12 residues. Germline V lookup: CDR1 SGHRS, CDR2 YFSETQ. Trimming took 5 bases from V and 7 from J, leaving 13 bases between them. The CDR3 DNA reads as TGCGCCAGCAGAACGGGCAACGGGGAGCAGTACTTC. This translates into CASRTGNGEQYF.

This clonotype was picked up a small number of times. The V call is TRBV7-2, the J call TRBJ1-2, with D hard to call. Trimming removed 0 bases at V and 4 bases at J, with 9 bases between. The CDR3 is 14 amino acids. Germline V gene lookup returns CDR1 SGHTA and CDR2 FQGNSA. This chain's CDR3 is CASSLAYSLYGYTF. The CDR3 DNA sequence: TGTGCCAGCAGCTTAGCTTACAGTCTCTATGGCTACACCTTC. The full variable domain, its missing parts supplied by reference TRBV7-2 and TRBJ1-2, is GAGVSQSPSNKVTEKGKDVELRCDPISGHTALYWYRQSLGQGLEFLIYFQGNSAPDKSGLPSDRFSAERTGGSVSTLTIQRTQQEDSAVYLCASSLAYSLYGYTFGSGTRLTVV.

The J gene is TRBJ1-1, the V gene TRBV20-1, with D possibly matching TRBD1 (5 bases). V was pared by 6 bases and J by 0 bases, with 11 bases between. The CDR3 runs 13 residues. Germline loops: CDR1 DFQATT, CDR2 SNEGSKA (reference sequence). The CDR3 reads CSAGGGLNTEAFF. The CDR3 DNA sequence: TGCAGTGCGGGGGGGGGACTGAACACTGAAGCTTTCTTT.

The chain links TRBV4-3 to TRBJ2-1; D not certain. This CDR3 comprises 15 residues. V was clipped by 1 base and J by 6 bases, with 13 bases between them. Germline CDR1 and CDR2: LGHNA and YSLEER. The CDR3 sequence: CASSQGSTTTNEQFF. In DNA form, the CDR3 reads TGCGCCAGCAGCCAAGGCTCTACTACAACCAATGAGCAGTTCTTC.

This clonotype was observed a handful of times. V gene TRBV20-1 combines with J gene TRBJ2-1; D is perhaps TRBD1 (5 bases). Trimming took off 4 bases at V and 5 bases at J, with 12 bases between the two ends. The CDR3 has 13 residues. The germline gives CDR1 DFQATT, CDR2 SNEGSKA (reference sequence). The CDR3 loop reads CSAILDRHNEQFF. The DNA for the CDR3 is TGCAGTGCTATTCTCGACAGACACAATGAGCAGTTCTTC.

The genes are TRBV2 and TRBJ2-2; no clear D. Germline assignment: CDR1 SNHLY and CDR2 FYNNEI. The ends were cut back, 4 bases at V and 5 bases at J, with 11 bases in the middle. CDR3 length: 14 residues. The CDR3 DNA reads TGTGCCAGCAGTGTTGGTCAGACAACCGGGGAGCTGTTTTTT. Translating it yields CASSVGQTTGELFF.

V usage is TRBV5-1 and J usage is TRBJ2-6; maybe TRBD2 (6 bases). The CDR3 extends over 18 amino acids. Trimming shortened V by 4 bases and J by 0 bases, and 17 bases separated the two germline ends. Per germline, CDR1 SGHRS and CDR2 YFSETQ. The CDR3 nucleotides are TGCGCCAGCAGCAAGAGGGACTCGCCAGGCTCTGGGGCCAACGTCCTGACTTTC. Its translation is CASSKRDSPGSGANVLTF.

In its sample, this clonotype was seen a few times. The gene calls are TRBV6-1 and TRBJ2-7; 11 bases match TRBD2. V was pared by 6 bases and J by 2 bases, with 12 bases of the junction left unmatched. Germline V CDR1 and CDR2: MNHNS, SASEGT. The length of the CDR3 is 17 residues. The CDR3 spells CASSPLILAGGPYEQYF. The CDR3 bases are TGTGCCAGCAGCCCTCTAATTTTAGCGGGGGGGCCCTACGAGCAGTACTTC.

This clonotype was seen a few times. The V call is TRBV5-8, the J call TRBJ1-3, with D perhaps matching TRBD1 (6 bases). V lost 2 bases, J lost 6 bases, and 15 bases lay in between. The CDR3 runs 15 residues. Germline V gives CDR1 SGHTS, CDR2 YDEGEE. CDR3 sequence (DNA): TGTGCCAGCAGCTTAAGTGGGGGCAGGAAAAACACCATATATTTT. As protein: CASSLSGGRKNTIYF.

This chain links TRBV28 with TRBJ2-7; the D gene is possibly TRBD2 (5 bases). Trimming removed 3 bases at V and 0 bases at J, with 9 bases between. Per the germline V gene, CDR1 is MDHEN and CDR2 is SYDVKM. The CDR3 has 14 residues. CDR3 nucleotide sequence: TGTGCCAGCAGTTTTGAGGGATTCTCCTACGAGCAGTACTTC. Protein: CASSFEGFSYEQYF. The whole variable domain, remainder taken from reference TRBV28 and TRBJ2-7, is DVKVTQSSRYLVKRTGEKVFLECVQDMDHENMFWYRQDPGLGLRLIYFSYDVKMKEKGDIPEGYSVSREKKERFSLILESASTNQTSMYLCASSFEGFSYEQYFGPGTRLTVT.

This chain links TRBV25-1 with TRBJ2-1; D is uncertain. The germline V and J ends were trimmed by 6 bases and 15 bases, with 18 bases remaining between them. CDR3 length: 12 amino acids. Germline CDR1 is MGHDK and CDR2 is SYGVNS. CDR3 protein: CASRAGNWALFF. The CDR3, as DNA: TGTGCCAGCAGGGCCGGAAACTGGGCTTTGTTCTTC. The complete variable domain, with remaining parts taken from reference TRBV25-1 and TRBJ2-1, reads EADIYQTPRYLVIGTGKKITLECSQTMGHDKMYWYQQDPGMELHLIHYSYGVNSTEKGDLSSESTVSRIRTEHFPLTLESARPSHTSQYLCASRAGNWALFFGPGTRLTVL.

The chain uses TRBV18 and TRBJ2-5, with a possible D match to TRBD1 (6 bases). The V end lost 3 bases, the J end lost 4 bases, and 12 bases lay between the germline ends. Germline CDR1 KGHSH, CDR2 LQKENI. The CDR3 runs 14 residues. Written as DNA, the CDR3 is TGTGCCAGCTCACCGACGCAGGGGTTAGAGACCCAGTACTTC. This encodes CASSPTQGLETQYF. Full variable domain (missing parts from reference TRBV18 and TRBJ2-5): NAGVMQNPRHLVRRRGQEARLRCSPMKGHSHVYWYRQLPEEGLKFMVYLQKENIIDESGMPKERFSAEFPKEGPSILRIQQVVRGDSAAYFCASSPTQGLETQYFGPGTRLLVL.

V gene TRBV7-8 combines with J gene TRBJ2-1; the match to TRBD2 covers 12 bases. V lost 3 bases, J lost 8 bases, and 20 bases stayed unmatched. This CDR3 comprises 20 residues. Per the germline V gene, CDR1 is SGHVS and CDR2 is FQNEAQ. The CDR3 nucleotides are TGTGCCAGCAGCTTCCGACTAGCGGGGGCCAACCTAGCGTTTTTCGATGAGCAGTTCTTC. It yields the protein CASSFRLAGANLAFFDEQFF.

J is TRBJ1-1 and V is TRBV20-1, with TRBD1 as a possible D gene (6 bases). The CDR3 loop spans 15 amino acids. V dropped 6 bases and J dropped 0 bases, with 17 bases sitting between them. The germline V gene encodes CDR1 DFQATT and CDR2 SNEGSKA (reference sequence). As DNA, the CDR3 is TGCAGTGCCAGGCGTTCGAGGGGGATGAACACTGAAGCTTTCTTT. Translating gives CSARRSRGMNTEAFF.

CDR3 DNA sequence: TGCGCCAGCAGCCTGGGACAGGGGTTCGACGAGCAGTACTTC. It codes for CASSLGQGFDEQYF. The rearrangement uses TRBV4-1 and TRBJ2-7, with 10 positions matching TRBD1. Germline CDR1 reads MGHRA; CDR2 reads YSYEKL. Unmatched junction bases numbered 5, after V lost 4 bases and J lost 5 bases. The CDR3 runs 14 residues.

This clonotype showed up just a few times. The rearrangement joins TRBV9 to TRBJ1-5, with a tentative D call TRBD1 (6 bases). Germline values: CDR1 SGDLS, CDR2 YYNGEE. Between the trimmed V and J ends, which lost 4 bases and 5 bases, there was a span of 13 bases. This CDR3 has 14 amino acids. DNA of the CDR3: TGTGCCAGCAGCCCCCCGGGGGCCTATCAGCCCCAGCATTTT. This gives the protein CASSPPGAYQPQHF.

This clonotype occurred many times. The chain links TRBV2 to TRBJ2-7; no clear D. Trimming removed 3 bases from V and 2 bases from J, with 8 bases in between. Germline V gene lookup returns CDR1 SNHLY and CDR2 FYNNEI. The CDR3 length is 13 residues. The chain's CDR3 is CASSETSAYEQYF. The DNA for the CDR3 is TGTGCCAGCAGTGAGACGAGCGCCTACGAGCAGTACTTC.

This clonotype has more than one count but fewer than ten. The J gene is TRBJ2-5, the V gene TRBV9; TRBD2 agrees at 9 bases. This CDR3 contains 15 residues. Germline assignment: CDR1 SGDLS and CDR2 YYNGEE. V was pared by 4 bases and J by 5 bases, with 9 bases of the junction left unmatched. The chain's CDR3 is CASSMVLAGQETQYF. CDR3 bases: TGTGCCAGCAGCATGGTCCTAGCGGGGCAGGAGACCCAGTACTTC. Variable domain in full (rest from reference TRBV9 and TRBJ2-5): DSGVTQTPKHLITATGQRVTLRCSPRSGDLSVYWYQQSLDQGLQFLIQYYNGEERAKGNILERFSAQQFPDLHSELNLSSLELGDSALYFCASSMVLAGQETQYFGPGTRLLVL.

The chain is built from TRBV20-1 and TRBJ2-4; the D gene is possibly TRBD2 (6 bases). CDR1 DFQATT and CDR2 SNEGSKA come from the germline V gene (reference sequence). This CDR3 has 15 amino acids. V gave up 0 bases and J gave up 7 bases, with 16 bases separating them. CDR3 sequence (DNA): TGCAGTGCTAGAGACGCAGGGCAGGGAGGCAACATTCAGTACTTC. This codes for CSARDAGQGGNIQYF.

V usage is TRBV9 and J usage is TRBJ2-1; the D gene is possibly TRBD1 (6 bases). CDR1 and CDR2 (germline): SGDLS, YYNGEE. This CDR3 spans 15 amino acids. V shed 2 bases and J shed 4 bases, with 13 bases lying between them. CDR3 sequence: CASSVAGAMYNEQFF. In DNA, the CDR3 is TGTGCCAGCAGCGTCGCAGGGGCGATGTACAATGAGCAGTTCTTC.

The chain recombines TRBV29-1 with TRBJ1-3; possible D gene TRBD1, 5 bases. Germline V gene lookup returns CDR1 SQVTM and CDR2 ANQGSEA. Trimming took 6 bases from V and 4 from J, leaving 13 bases between them. CDR3 length: 13 amino acids. The CDR3, as DNA: TGCAGCGTGGTCCGGGACCCCGGAAACACCATATATTTT. Its translation: CSVVRDPGNTIYF.

This clonotype was recorded a few times. The chain uses TRBV10-1 and TRBJ2-1; 9 bases align to TRBD1. Germline lookup yields CDR1 WNHNN and CDR2 SYGVQD (reference sequence). This CDR3 has 15 amino acids. V was clipped by 2 bases and J by 2 bases; unmatched bases: 1. CDR3 sequence: CASSEGTGPYNEQFF. The CDR3 DNA follows: TGCGCCAGCAGTGAGGGGACAGGGCCCTACAATGAGCAGTTCTTC.

The chain employs TRBV7-9 and TRBJ1-5; D unclear. Between the trimmed V and J ends, which lost 2 bases and 4 bases, there was a span of 6 bases. This CDR3 contains 13 residues. Germline CDR1 and CDR2: SEHNR and FQNEAQ (reference sequence). The CDR3, as DNA: TGTGCCAGCAGCTTATGGGATAATCAGCCCCAGCATTTT. Its protein is CASSLWDNQPQHF.

This clonotype has a handful of counts. The CDR3 nucleotides are TGTGCCAGCGGCTCCCTCCTGCGAGAGATACAGACCCAGTACTTC. It encodes CASGSLLREIQTQYF. The J gene is TRBJ2-5, the V gene TRBV28; D gene unclear. The CDR3 runs to 15 residues. Germline CDR1 reads MDHEN; CDR2 reads SYDVKM. Trimming took off 8 bases at V and 6 bases at J, with 22 bases between the two ends.

The sample holds a few counts of this clonotype. The V call is TRBV4-1, the J call TRBJ2-1; TRBD1 matches at 8 bases. V lost 4 bases to trimming and J lost 1 base; unmatched junction nucleotides: 9. Germline CDR1 reads MGHRA; CDR2 reads YSYEKL. The CDR3 contains 17 residues. The CDR3 region has the DNA TGCGCCAGCAGCCCGAATCGGGACAGGAGATCCTACAATGAGCAGTTCTTC. This gives the protein CASSPNRDRRSYNEQFF.

Here the CDR3 reads CASSLGPPLDNEQFF. The CDR3 bases are TGTGCCAGCAGCTTGGGACCTCCCTTAGACAATGAGCAGTTCTTC. This chain links TRBV5-6 with TRBJ2-1; D gene uncertain. The germline V gene has CDR1 SGHDT and CDR2 YYEEEE. The ends were cut back, 0 bases at V and 5 bases at J, with 12 bases in the middle. The CDR3 contains 15 residues. Full variable domain (missing parts from reference TRBV5-6 and TRBJ2-1): DAGVTQSPTHLIKTRGQQVTLRCSPKSGHDTVSWYQQALGQGPQFIFQYYEEEERQRGNFPDRFSGHQFPNYSSELNVNALLLGDSALYLCASSLGPPLDNEQFFGPGTRLTVL.

Only a few counts were recorded for this clonotype. The genes are TRBV20-1 and TRBJ2-3; D might be TRBD1 or TRBD2, each matching 6 bases. V lost 2 bases to trimming and J lost 0 bases, with 9 bases between them. The CDR3 contains 14 residues. Germline V gene lookup returns CDR1 DFQATT and CDR2 SNEGSKA (reference sequence). The CDR3 region is CSARRGVSTDTQYF. In DNA form, the CDR3 reads TGCAGTGCTAGAAGGGGGGTGAGCACAGATACGCAGTATTTT.